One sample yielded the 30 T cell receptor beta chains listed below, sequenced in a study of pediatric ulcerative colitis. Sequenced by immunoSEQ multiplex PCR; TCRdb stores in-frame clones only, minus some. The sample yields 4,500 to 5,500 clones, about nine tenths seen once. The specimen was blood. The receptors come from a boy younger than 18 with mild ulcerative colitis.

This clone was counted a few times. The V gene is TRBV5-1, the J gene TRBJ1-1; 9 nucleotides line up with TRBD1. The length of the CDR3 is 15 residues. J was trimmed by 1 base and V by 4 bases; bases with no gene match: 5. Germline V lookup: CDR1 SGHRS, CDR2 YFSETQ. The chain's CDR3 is CASSPGTGRNTEAFF. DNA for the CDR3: TGCGCCAGCAGCCCGGGGACAGGGAGGAACACTGAAGCTTTCTTT.

The DNA for the CDR3 is TGTGCCAGCAGCTTAGGGCTCCGACAGGGTAATGAAAAACTGTTTTTT. It is translated as CASSLGLRQGNEKLFF. The chain carries TRBV7-9 and TRBJ1-4, with 7 positions matching TRBD1. CDR1 and CDR2 (germline): SEHNR, FQNEAQ (reference sequence). The V gene end was trimmed by 1 base and the J gene end by 4 bases; junction bases not matched to a gene: 6. CDR3 length: 16 amino acids.

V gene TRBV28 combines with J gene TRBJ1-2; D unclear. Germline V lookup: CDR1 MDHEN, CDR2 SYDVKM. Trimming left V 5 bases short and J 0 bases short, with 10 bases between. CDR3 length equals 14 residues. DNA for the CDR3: TGTGCCAGCAGTGGTAGCCCCTCTAACTATGGCTACACCTTC. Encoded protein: CASSGSPSNYGYTF.

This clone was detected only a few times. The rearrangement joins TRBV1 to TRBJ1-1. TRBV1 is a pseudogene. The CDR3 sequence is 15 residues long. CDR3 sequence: CTSSQARAGNTEAFF. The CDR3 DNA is TGCACCAGCAGCCAAGCGAGGGCAGGGAACACTGAAGCTTTCTTT.

The CDR3 sequence is CASSLSRILDLLSYEQYF. The DNA for the CDR3 is TGTGCCAGCAGTTTATCAAGGATACTGGACTTACTCTCCTACGAGCAGTACTTC. The chain recombines TRBV28 with TRBJ2-7; D possibly corresponds to TRBD2 (5 bases). CDR1 MDHEN and CDR2 SYDVKM come from the germline V gene. V lost 1 base, J lost 0 bases, and 19 bases lay in between. This CDR3 region has 18 residues.

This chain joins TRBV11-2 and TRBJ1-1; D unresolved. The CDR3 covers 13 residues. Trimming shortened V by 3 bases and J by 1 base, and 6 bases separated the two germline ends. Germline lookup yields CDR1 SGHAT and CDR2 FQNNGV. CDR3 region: CASSFTKNTEAFF. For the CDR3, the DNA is TGTGCCAGCAGCTTTACGAAGAACACTGAAGCTTTCTTT.

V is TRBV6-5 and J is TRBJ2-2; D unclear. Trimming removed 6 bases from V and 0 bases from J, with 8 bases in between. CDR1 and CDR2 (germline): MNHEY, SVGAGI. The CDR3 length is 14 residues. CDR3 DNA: TGTGCCAGCAGAATCGGGTCGAACACCGGGGAGCTGTTTTTT. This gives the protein CASRIGSNTGELFF.

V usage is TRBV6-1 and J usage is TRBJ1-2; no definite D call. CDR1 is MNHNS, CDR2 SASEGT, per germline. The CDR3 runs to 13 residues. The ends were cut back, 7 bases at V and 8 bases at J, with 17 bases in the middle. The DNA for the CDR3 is TGTGCCAGCACAAACCGTACCTTAGACGGCTACACCTTC. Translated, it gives CASTNRTLDGYTF.

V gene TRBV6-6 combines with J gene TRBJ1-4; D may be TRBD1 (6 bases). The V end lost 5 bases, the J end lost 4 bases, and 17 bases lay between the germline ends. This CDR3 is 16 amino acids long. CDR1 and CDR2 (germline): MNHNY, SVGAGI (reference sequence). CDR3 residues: CASSTGSSHRNEKLFF. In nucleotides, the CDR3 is TGTGCCAGCAGTACAGGGTCCTCTCACCGTAATGAAAAACTGTTTTTT.

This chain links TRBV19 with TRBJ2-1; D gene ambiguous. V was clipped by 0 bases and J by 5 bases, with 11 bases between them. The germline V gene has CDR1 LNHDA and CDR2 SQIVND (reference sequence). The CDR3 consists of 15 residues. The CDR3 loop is CASSIDLQYNNEQFF. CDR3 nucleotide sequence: TGTGCCAGTAGTATAGACCTACAGTACAACAATGAGCAGTTCTTC. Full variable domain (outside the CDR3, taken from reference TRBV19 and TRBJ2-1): DGGITQSPKYLFRKEGQNVTLSCEQNLNHDAMYWYRQDPGQGLRLIYYSQIVNDFQKGDIAEGYSVSREKKESFPLTVTSAQKNPTAFYLCASSIDLQYNNEQFFGPGTRLTVL.

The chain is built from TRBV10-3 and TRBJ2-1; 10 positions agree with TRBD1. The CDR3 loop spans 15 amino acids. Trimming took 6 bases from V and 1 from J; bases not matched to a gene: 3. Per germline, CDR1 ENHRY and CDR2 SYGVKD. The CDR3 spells CAIRTDRGSYNEQFF. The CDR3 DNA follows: TGTGCCATCAGGACGGACAGGGGGTCCTACAATGAGCAGTTCTTC.

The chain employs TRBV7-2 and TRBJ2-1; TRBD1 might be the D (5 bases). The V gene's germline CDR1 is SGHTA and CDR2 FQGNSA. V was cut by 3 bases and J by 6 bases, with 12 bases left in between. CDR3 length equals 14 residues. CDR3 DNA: TGTGCCAGCAGCTTCGCGCAAAGGGGCAATGAGCAGTTCTTC. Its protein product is CASSFAQRGNEQFF.

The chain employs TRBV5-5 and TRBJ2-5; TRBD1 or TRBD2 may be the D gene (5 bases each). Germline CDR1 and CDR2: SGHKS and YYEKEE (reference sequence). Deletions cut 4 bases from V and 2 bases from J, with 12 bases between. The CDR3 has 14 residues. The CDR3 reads CASSKPGRQETQYF. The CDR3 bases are TGTGCCAGCAGCAAGCCGGGACGGCAAGAGACCCAGTACTTC.

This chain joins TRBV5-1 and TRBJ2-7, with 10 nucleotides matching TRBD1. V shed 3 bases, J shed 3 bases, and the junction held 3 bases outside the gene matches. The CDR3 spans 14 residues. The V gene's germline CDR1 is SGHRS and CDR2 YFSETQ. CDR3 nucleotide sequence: TGCGCCAGCAGCTCAGGGACAGGGGACTACGAGCAGTACTTC. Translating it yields CASSSGTGDYEQYF.

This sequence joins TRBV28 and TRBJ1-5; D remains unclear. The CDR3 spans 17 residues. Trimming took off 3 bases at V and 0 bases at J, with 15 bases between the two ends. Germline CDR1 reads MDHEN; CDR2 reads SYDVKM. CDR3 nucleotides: TGTGCCAGCAGTTTCCCGTCTTGGCGAGATAGCAATCAGCCCCAGCATTTT. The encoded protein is CASSFPSWRDSNQPQHF.

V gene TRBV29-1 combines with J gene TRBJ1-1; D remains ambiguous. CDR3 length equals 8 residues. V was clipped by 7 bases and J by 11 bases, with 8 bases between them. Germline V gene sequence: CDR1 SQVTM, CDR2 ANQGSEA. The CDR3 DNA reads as TGCAGCGCATACCCGGCTTTCTTT. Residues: CSAYPAFF. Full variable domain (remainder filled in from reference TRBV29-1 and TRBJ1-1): SAVISQKPSRDICQRGTSLTIQCQVDSQVTMMFWYRQQPGQSLTLIATANQGSEATYESGFVIDKFPISRPNLTFSTLTVSNMSPEDSSIYLCSAYPAFFGQGTRLTVV.

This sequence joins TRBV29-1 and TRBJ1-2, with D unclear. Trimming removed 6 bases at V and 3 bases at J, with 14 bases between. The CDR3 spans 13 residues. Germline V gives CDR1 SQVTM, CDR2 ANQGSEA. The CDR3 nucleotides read TGCAGCGTCAGACCCCGCCTGGACTATGGCTACACCTTC. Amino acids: CSVRPRLDYGYTF.

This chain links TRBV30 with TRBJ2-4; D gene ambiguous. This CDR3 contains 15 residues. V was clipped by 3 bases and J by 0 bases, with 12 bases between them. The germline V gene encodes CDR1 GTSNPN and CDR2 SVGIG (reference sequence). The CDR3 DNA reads TGTGCCTGGAGCCACGGATTGCTAGCCAAAAACATTCAGTACTTC. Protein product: CAWSHGLLAKNIQYF. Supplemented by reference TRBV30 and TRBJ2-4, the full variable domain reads SQTIHQWPATLVQPVGSPLSLECTVEGTSNPNLYWYRQAAGRGLQLLFYSVGIGQISSEVPQNLSASRPQDRQFILSSKKLLLSDSGFYLCAWSHGLLAKNIQYFGAGTRLSVL.

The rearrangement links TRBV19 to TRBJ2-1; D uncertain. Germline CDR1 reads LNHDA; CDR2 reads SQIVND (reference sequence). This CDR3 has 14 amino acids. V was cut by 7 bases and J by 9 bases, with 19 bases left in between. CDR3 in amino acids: CASNGHTISGEQFF. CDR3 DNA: TGTGCCAGTAATGGGCACACGATAAGTGGTGAGCAGTTCTTC.

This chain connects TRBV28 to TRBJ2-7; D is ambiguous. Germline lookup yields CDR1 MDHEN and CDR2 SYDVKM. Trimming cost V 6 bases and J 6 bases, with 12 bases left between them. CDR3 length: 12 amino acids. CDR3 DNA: TGTGCCAGCAGAGGACGGCTCGGCGAGCAGTACTTC. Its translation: CASRGRLGEQYF.

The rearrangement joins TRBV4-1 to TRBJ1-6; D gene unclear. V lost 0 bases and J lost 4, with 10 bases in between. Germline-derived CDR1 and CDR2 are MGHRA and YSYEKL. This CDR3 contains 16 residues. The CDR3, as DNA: TGCGCCAGCAGCCAAGAAAGGCAGGCGTATAATTCACCCCTCCACTTT. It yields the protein CASSQERQAYNSPLHF.

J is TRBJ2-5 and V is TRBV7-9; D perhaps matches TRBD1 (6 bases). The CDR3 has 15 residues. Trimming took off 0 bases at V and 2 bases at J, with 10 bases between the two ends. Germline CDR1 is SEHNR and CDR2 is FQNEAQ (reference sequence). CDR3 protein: CASSLAWDTQETQYF. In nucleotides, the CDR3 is TGTGCCAGCAGCTTAGCGTGGGACACGCAAGAGACCCAGTACTTC. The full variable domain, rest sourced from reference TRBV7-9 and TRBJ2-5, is DTGVSQNPRHKITKRGQNVTFRCDPISEHNRLYWYRQTLGQGPEFLTYFQNEAQLEKSRLLSDRFSAERPKGSFSTLEIQRTEQGDSAMYLCASSLAWDTQETQYFGPGTRLLVL.

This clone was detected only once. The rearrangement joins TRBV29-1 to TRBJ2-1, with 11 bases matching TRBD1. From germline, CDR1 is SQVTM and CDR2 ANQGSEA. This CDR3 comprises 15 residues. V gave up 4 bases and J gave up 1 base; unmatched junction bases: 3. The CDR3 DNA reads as TGCAGCGTTGTAGGACAGGGGGCTTCCTACAATGAGCAGTTCTTC. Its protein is CSVVGQGASYNEQFF.

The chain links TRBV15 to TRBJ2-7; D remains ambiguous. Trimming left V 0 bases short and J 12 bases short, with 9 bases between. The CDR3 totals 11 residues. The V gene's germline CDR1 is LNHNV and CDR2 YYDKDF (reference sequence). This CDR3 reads CATSRDLKWYF. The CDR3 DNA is TGTGCCACCAGCAGAGATCTTAAATGGTACTTC. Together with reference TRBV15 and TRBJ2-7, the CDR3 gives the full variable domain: DAMVIQNPRYQVTQFGKPVTLSCSQTLNHNVMYWYQQKSSQAPKLLFHYYDKDFNNEADTPDNFQSRRPNTSFCFLDIRSPGLGDTAMYLCATSRDLKWYFGPGTRLTVT.

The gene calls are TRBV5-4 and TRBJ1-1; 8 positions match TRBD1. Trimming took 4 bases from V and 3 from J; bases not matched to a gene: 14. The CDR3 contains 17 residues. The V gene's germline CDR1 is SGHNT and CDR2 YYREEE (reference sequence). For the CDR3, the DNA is TGTGCCAGCAGCCCCCTTAGGGGACAGGCCCGACACACTGAAGCTTTCTTT. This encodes CASSPLRGQARHTEAFF.

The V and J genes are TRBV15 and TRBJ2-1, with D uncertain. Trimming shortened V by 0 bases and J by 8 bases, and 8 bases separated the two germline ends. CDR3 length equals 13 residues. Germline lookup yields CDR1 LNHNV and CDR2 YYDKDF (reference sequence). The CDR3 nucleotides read TGTGCCACCAGCAGAGACCGAAGGGATGAGCAGTTCTTC. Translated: CATSRDRRDEQFF.

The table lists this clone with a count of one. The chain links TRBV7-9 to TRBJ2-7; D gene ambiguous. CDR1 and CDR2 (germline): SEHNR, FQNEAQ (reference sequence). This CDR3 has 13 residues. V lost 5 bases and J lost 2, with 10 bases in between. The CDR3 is CASSPYSAYEQYF. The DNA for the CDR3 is TGTGCCAGCAGCCCCTATTCGGCCTACGAGCAGTACTTC.

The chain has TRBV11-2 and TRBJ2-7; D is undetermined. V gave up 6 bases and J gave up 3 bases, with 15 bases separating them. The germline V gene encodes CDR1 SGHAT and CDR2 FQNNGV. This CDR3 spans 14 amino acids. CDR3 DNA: TGTGCCAGCAGTTTTTTCGGGTCCTTCTACGAGCAGTACTTC. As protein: CASSFFGSFYEQYF.

The CDR3 DNA reads as TGTGCCAGCTCACTCCCGTCGGGGGAGCAGTACTTC. Translation: CASSLPSGEQYF. J is TRBJ2-7 and V is TRBV18, with a tentative D call TRBD2 (5 bases). Trimming pared 4 bases from V and 7 bases from J, leaving 11 bases between. Germline V gene sequence: CDR1 KGHSH, CDR2 LQKENI. The CDR3 loop spans 12 amino acids.

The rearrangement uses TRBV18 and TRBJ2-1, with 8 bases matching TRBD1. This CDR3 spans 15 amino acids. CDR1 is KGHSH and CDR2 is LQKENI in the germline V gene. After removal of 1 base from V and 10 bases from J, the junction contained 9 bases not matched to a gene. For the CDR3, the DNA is TGTGCCAGCTCACCACGCAGGGGGCGCGGGGCGGAGCAGTTCTTC. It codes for CASSPRRGRGAEQFF.